Sequencing of this TCR beta chain was carried out in a study of blood T cell repertoires in COVID-19. J lost 10 bases, V lost 0 bases, and 3 bases had no gene match. Per the germline V gene, CDR1 is MNHEY and CDR2 is SVGEGT. The CDR3 loop spans 13 amino acids. TCRdb's copy holds only in-frame clones and misses some; the assay was immunoSEQ multiplex PCR. The repertoire holds tens of thousands of clones, with about 80% as singletons. The material sequenced was peripheral blood. This receptor was taken from a middle-aged man with COVID-19, enrolled during active disease. This chain uses TRBV6-2 or TRBV6-3 with TRBJ2-1, with 7 nucleotides matching TRBD2. CDR3 nucleotide sequence: TGTGCCAGCAGTTACTCACGAGCGGGAGAGCAGTTCTTC. Encoded protein: CASSYSRAGEQFF.